Detailed here is one T cell receptor beta chain. Its matching antigen is unknown. The CDR3 runs 15 residues. V dropped 0 bases and J dropped 0 bases, with 6 bases sitting between them. CDR1 is LGHNA, CDR2 YSLEER, per germline. Unique molecular identifiers were affixed to single, distinct cDNA molecules. MiXCR was run by TCRdb on the 5' RACE reads, yielding one entry per CDR3 protein. The profile shows over 100,000 distinct CDR3 sequences, about an eighth of them singletons. This record belongs to a study of early T cells in non-severe SARS-CoV-2 infection. As for the study in general: Unsorted whole blood bulk RNA was sequenced, with unpaired chains.

Study outcomes and limitations: Clonotype matching in VDJdb favored anti-spike CD8 responses and did not capture private and CD4 specificities.

The specimen sequenced was whole blood. The receptor comes from an adult who was a healthcare worker with PCR-confirmed SARS-CoV-2 infection or an uninfected control (not recorded which). V gene TRBV4-3 combines with J gene TRBJ1-3; no clear D gene. The CDR3 is CASSQESISGNTIYF. DNA for the CDR3: TGCGCCAGCAGCCAAGAATCCATCTCTGGAAACACCATATATTTT.